Listed below are T cell receptor beta chains from one sample, sequenced in a study of regulatory T cells in long-lasting Graves disease. TCRdb passed the multiplex PCR reads through MiXCR, listing each CDR3 protein once. The data contain about 540,000 distinct CDR3 sequences, roughly 14% of them singletons. These records were also assigned to another study, of T cells in Graves' hyperthyroidism and ophthalmopathy.

The specimen was peripheral blood mononuclear cells (PBMCs), collected at new diagnosis, from a patient treated with antithyroid drugs. These receptor sequences come from a man aged 25 to 40 with Graves disease. Each CDR3 is given with its conserved first and last residue. A D gene is named only where the DNA matches it firmly. Clone size is given for some rows only: seen once, a few or many times, or a class if the clone is expanded.

clone size: many; V gene: TRBV27; D gene: -; J gene: TRBJ2-5; CDR3 DNA: TGTGCCAGCCGGTCGGCAGGGCTTACGTCGACCCAGTACTTC; CDR3 protein: CASRSAGLTSTQYF
clone size: few; V gene: TRBV3-1; D gene: TRBD2; J gene: TRBJ2-5; CDR3 DNA: TGTGCCAGCAGCCAAAGGCGACGCGGGAGGGCCGGAGAGACCCAGTACTTC; CDR3 protein: CASSQRRRGRAGETQYF
clone size: many; V gene: TRBV27; D gene: -; J gene: TRBJ2-2; CDR3 DNA: TGTGCCAGCAGTTTAGAGCCCGGCACCGGGGAGCTGTTTTTT; CDR3 protein: CASSLEPGTGELFF
clone size: -; V gene: TRBV7-2; D gene: TRBD2; J gene: TRBJ2-5; CDR3 DNA: TGTGCCAGCAGCCACGGACTAGCGGGAGGGAAAGAGACCCAGTACTTC; CDR3 protein: CASSHGLAGGKETQYF
clone size: many; V gene: TRBV29-1; D gene: -; J gene: TRBJ1-3; CDR3 DNA: TGCAGCGTTGAATTTGGTAACACCATATATTTT; CDR3 protein: CSVEFGNTIYF
clone size: many; V gene: TRBV7-2; D gene: TRBD2; J gene: TRBJ2-7; CDR3 DNA: TGTGCCAGCAGCTCTAGACTAGCGGGAGTTGAGGAGCAGTACTTC; CDR3 protein: CASSSRLAGVEEQYF
clone size: many; V gene: TRBV14; D gene: TRBD2; J gene: TRBJ2-1; CDR3 DNA: TGTGCCAGCAGCCATTCTAGCGGGAGGATGTACAATGAGCAGTTCTTC; CDR3 protein: CASSHSSGRMYNEQFF
clone size: -; V gene: TRBV28; D gene: -; J gene: TRBJ2-1; CDR3 DNA: TGTGCCAGCAGTTTAGCGGGGCGGGAGCAGTTCTTC; CDR3 protein: CASSLAGREQFF
clone size: many; V gene: TRBV18; D gene: -; J gene: TRBJ1-1; CDR3 DNA: TGTGCCAGCTCACCACCGGCTTCACGCCTGGGGACTGAAGCTTTCTTT; CDR3 protein: CASSPPASRLGTEAFF
clone size: many; V gene: TRBV12-3/TRBV12-4; D gene: TRBD1; J gene: TRBJ1-1; CDR3 DNA: TGTGCCAGCAGTTTCCACAGGGGCCGGAACACTGAAGCTTTCTTT; CDR3 protein: CASSFHRGRNTEAFF
clone size: -; V gene: TRBV4-1; D gene: TRBD2; J gene: TRBJ2-1; CDR3 DNA: TGCGCCAGCAGCCAAACTACTAGCGGGAGGAACGCTTCGTTCTTC; CDR3 protein: CASSQTTSGRNASFF
clone size: many; V gene: TRBV19; D gene: TRBD2; J gene: TRBJ2-5; CDR3 DNA: TGTGCCAGTAGTCCTGGGGGGGCACTAGCGGGAGAAGAGACCCAGTACTTC; CDR3 protein: CASSPGGALAGEETQYF
clone size: many; V gene: TRBV2; D gene: TRBD1; J gene: TRBJ1-6; CDR3 DNA: TGTGCCAGACAGGGGGGGGATTCACCCCTCCACTTT; CDR3 protein: CARQGGDSPLHF
clone size: many; V gene: TRBV2; D gene: -; J gene: TRBJ2-5; CDR3 DNA: TGTGCCAGCAGTGAAGAAAGGTACCAAGAGACCCAGTACTTC; CDR3 protein: CASSEERYQETQYF
clone size: many; V gene: TRBV19; D gene: -; J gene: TRBJ1-1; CDR3 DNA: TGTGCCAGTAGTAGCAGGGTTCTTGTGGGGAACACTGAAGCTTTCTTT; CDR3 protein: CASSSRVLVGNTEAFF
clone size: many; V gene: TRBV20-1; D gene: TRBD1; J gene: TRBJ2-7; CDR3 DNA: TGCAGTGCTAGCTTCCCCCTGACTTCTAGGCGCAGGGGGGAGCAGTACTTC; CDR3 protein: CSASFPLTSRRRGEQYF
clone size: many; V gene: TRBV2; D gene: TRBD2; J gene: TRBJ2-3; CDR3 DNA: TGTGCCAGCCGCCCTCGTTCTTCTAGCGGAGGCACAGATACGCAGTATTTT; CDR3 protein: CASRPRSSSGGTDTQYF
clone size: many; V gene: TRBV18; D gene: -; J gene: TRBJ1-1; CDR3 DNA: TGTGCCAGCTCACCTAATAATGAAGCTTTCTTT; CDR3 protein: CASSPNNEAFF